This T cell receptor beta chain was found in a study of T cells in Graves' hyperthyroidism and ophthalmopathy. V lost 11 bases and J lost 4, with 20 bases in between. CDR3 length: 14 amino acids. Per germline, CDR1 MNHEY and CDR2 SMNVEV (reference sequence). The diagnostic basis comprised clinical symptoms, serum thyroxine and TRAb, thyroid ultrasound and orbital computed tomography. Study-wide findings and caveats: The authors' 13 V-J model separated ophthalmopathy from stable hyperthyroidism.

Researchers amplified the TCR beta CDR3 regions from RNA transcripts. The study used the HTBI primer set for a first-round RT-PCR of the TCR CDR3. TCRdb fed the multiplex PCR reads into MiXCR, producing one record per CDR3 protein. The data hold about 270,000 distinct CDR3 sequences, with 25% to 30% observed a single time. This clonotype was observed at least ten times. What it binds is unknown. The sequencing input was blood. This TCR derives from a man in his forties with Graves' hyperthyroidism that later progressed to Graves' ophthalmopathy. The rearrangement joins TRBV27 to TRBJ1-1, with a tentative D call TRBD1 (6 bases). The CDR3 nucleotides are TGTGCCGCCAGCCCTAGGGGGGGGGGCACTGAAGCTTTCTTT. Its translation: CAASPRGGGTEAFF.